Presented here are 27 T cell receptor beta chains from one specimen sequenced in a study of molecular identifiers for immune sequencing clone quantification. TCRdb itself ran the PCR reads through MiXCR, one entry per CDR3 protein. The repertoire has about 640,000 distinct CDR3 sequences, about 20% of them found once; the top ten carry about 0.9%. Specimen: naive CD8+ T cells from blood, with Jurkat cell RNA spiked in. Subset denoted: FACS-sorted CD8+CD4-CCR7+CD45RA+ naive T cells. Receptors originate from a human donor in good health. Some libraries in this study had Jurkat cell RNA spiked in.

This clonotype was observed many times. This sequence joins TRBV2 and TRBJ1-1, with no clear D. Germline V lookup: CDR1 SNHLY, CDR2 FYNNEI. The CDR3 extends over 15 amino acids. The V and J ends lost 6 bases and 0 bases respectively, with 14 bases between them. The CDR3 is CASSRKGYLNTEAFF. DNA of the CDR3: TGTGCCAGCAGCCGAAAGGGCTACCTGAACACTGAAGCTTTCTTT.

In its sample, this clonotype was seen many times. The genes are TRBV7-9 and TRBJ1-4; D is possibly TRBD1 (6 bases). CDR1 and CDR2 (germline): SEHNR, FQNEAQ (reference sequence). The V end was cut by 5 bases, the J end by 12 bases, with 13 bases between. This CDR3 spans 12 amino acids. The CDR3 DNA reads as TGTGCCAGCAGCCCGGACAGCATAGAACTGTTTTTT. It encodes CASSPDSIELFF.

Concerning this clonotype itself: Mismatch with germline at one junction end may stem from a read error. The chain joins TRBV12-3 or TRBV12-4 to TRBJ2-7; 10 bases are shared with TRBD2. CDR3 length: 15 residues. The CDR3 DNA reads as TGTGCCAGCGGTTTAGTAGCGGGAGGCTCCTACGAGCAGTACTTC. Protein sequence: CASGLVAGGSYEQYF.

As for this clonotype: One junction end does not reproduce the germline sequence, and a read error may be involved. The chain employs TRBV28 and TRBJ2-5, with no clear D. The germline gives CDR1 MDHEN, CDR2 SYDVKM. This CDR3 contains 15 residues. CDR3 sequence: CASSSTPSDQEAQYF. The CDR3 coding sequence is TGTGCTAGCAGTTCGACCCCCAGCGACCAAGAGGCCCAGTACTTC.

The V call is TRBV4-3, the J call TRBJ2-2; no definite D call. In germline, CDR1 is LGHNA, CDR2 YSLEER. CDR3 length: 15 amino acids. V was shortened by 3 bases and J by 0 bases, with 8 bases between the two germline ends. The CDR3 coding sequence is TGCGCCAGCAGCCAGGACGCCTCGAACACCGGGGAGCTGTTTTTT. It specifies CASSQDASNTGELFF.

This clonotype was recorded at least ten times. The rearrangement links TRBV9 to TRBJ1-3; D might be TRBD1 (5 bases). The ends were cut back, 0 bases at V and 0 bases at J, with 10 bases in the middle. Germline V gene sequence: CDR1 SGDLS, CDR2 YYNGEE. The CDR3 has 16 residues. CDR3 region: CASSVGAGASGNTIYF. In DNA, the CDR3 is TGTGCCAGCAGCGTAGGGGCCGGGGCCTCTGGAAACACCATATATTTT.

This clonotype appeared many times. CDR3 bases: TGTGCCAGCAACACACAGGGTTATGGGACTGAAGCTTTCTTT. Residues: CASNTQGYGTEAFF. The rearrangement joins TRBV6-2 or TRBV6-3 to TRBJ1-1; maybe TRBD1 (6 bases). The germline V and J ends were trimmed by 7 bases and 5 bases, with 17 bases remaining between them. The CDR3 covers 14 residues. Germline V gene sequence: CDR1 MNHEY, CDR2 SVGEGT.

The rearrangement links TRBV30 to TRBJ2-1; possible D gene TRBD2, 5 bases. The V and J ends lost 1 base and 6 bases respectively, with 7 bases between them. Per germline, CDR1 GTSNPN and CDR2 SVGIG (reference sequence). The CDR3 consists of 12 residues. CDR3 coding DNA: TGTGCCTGGAGTGAAGGGAGCAATGAGCAGTTCTTC. Protein: CAWSEGSNEQFF.

This clonotype has ten or more counts. This sequence joins TRBV20-1 and TRBJ2-7, with 9 bases lining up with TRBD2. This CDR3 is built from 16 residues. Germline lookup yields CDR1 DFQATT and CDR2 SNEGSKA (reference sequence). V was clipped by 1 base and J by 4 bases; unmatched bases: 11. CDR3: CSARGTFSGGRYEQYF. As DNA, the CDR3 is TGCAGTGCTAGAGGTACTTTTAGCGGGGGACGTTACGAGCAGTACTTC.

In this sample, this clonotype turned up a few times. The chain links TRBV4-3 to TRBJ2-7; D gene unclear. V gave up 1 base and J gave up 1 base, with 11 bases separating them. Germline V gene lookup returns CDR1 LGHNA and CDR2 YSLEER. The CDR3 length is 15 residues. The CDR3 region has the DNA TGCGCCAGCAGCCAAGGACTGGGCTCGTCCTACGAGCAGTACTTC. This encodes CASSQGLGSSYEQYF.

A word on this clonotype: At one boundary the junction diverges from the germline segment, which might be a read error. V and J are TRBV7-9 and TRBJ2-7, with 7 nucleotides matching TRBD1. The V gene's germline CDR1 is SEHNR and CDR2 FQNEAQ (reference sequence). This CDR3 region has 16 residues. The CDR3 loop is CAGSTSTGWSSYEQYF. CDR3 in DNA: TGTGCCGGCAGCACCTCGACAGGGTGGAGCTCCTACGAGCAGTACTTC.

The chain has TRBV12-2 and TRBJ2-1; TRBD2 reflects the table's D call only, with no check against the DNA. TRBV12-2 is listed as a pseudogene. The CDR3 loop spans 17 amino acids. This CDR3 reads CASRLSERGDSYNEQFF. The DNA of the CDR3 is TGTGCAAGTCGCTTATCAGAGCGGGGGGACTCCTACAATGAGCAGTTCTTC.

This clonotype showed up many times. V and J are TRBV7-6 and TRBJ2-7, with D maybe TRBD2 (7 bases). CDR1 and CDR2 from the germline V gene are SGHVS and FNYEAQ. V gave up 1 base and J gave up 7 bases, with 14 bases separating them. The CDR3 spans 14 residues. In nucleotides, the CDR3 is TGTGCCAGCAGCTTAGAAGCCGGGGGGCCGGAGCAGTACTTC. This translates into CASSLEAGGPEQYF.

As concerns this clonotype: A single base separates this from a much larger clone, so it may be a read error. V and J are TRBV6-5 and TRBJ1-1, with 9 bases matching TRBD1. This CDR3 spans 15 amino acids. Germline V gene data show CDR1 as MNHEY and CDR2 as SVGAGI. CDR3 DNA: TGTGCCAGCAGTTACTCGGACAGGGGTTTCACTAAAGCTTTCTTT. Amino acids: CASSYSDRGFTKAFF.

This clonotype was seen at least ten times. V and J are TRBV20-1 and TRBJ2-7, with 7 nucleotides matching TRBD1. V lost 3 bases to trimming and J lost 4 bases; unmatched junction nucleotides: 3. Germline values: CDR1 DFQATT, CDR2 SNEGSKA (reference sequence). The CDR3 contains 12 residues. DNA for the CDR3: TGCAGTGCTAGTCACAGGGGATACGAGCAGTACTTC. It translates to CSASHRGYEQYF.

This clonotype was detected ten times or more. The V call is TRBV4-3, the J call TRBJ2-3; 7 nucleotides agree with TRBD2. V was pared by 1 base and J by 1 base, with 8 bases of the junction left unmatched. The CDR3 covers 17 residues. CDR1 and CDR2 (germline): LGHNA, YSLEER. The CDR3 coding sequence is TGCGCCAGCAGCCAAGGGCTATGGGCGGGGGGCACAGATACGCAGTATTTT. It specifies CASSQGLWAGGTDTQYF.

This clonotype has at least ten counts. The gene calls are TRBV24-1 and TRBJ1-1, with D perhaps TRBD1 (5 bases). The ends were cut back, 7 bases at V and 4 bases at J, with 21 bases in the middle. CDR1 and CDR2 from the germline V gene are KGHDR and SFDVKD. The CDR3 loop spans 16 amino acids. The CDR3 DNA sequence: TGTGCCACCAGCACCGGGACTCAAACCCCGGCCACTGAAGCTTTCTTT. Translation: CATSTGTQTPATEAFF.

Concerning this clonotype: One base away lies a much larger clone, so this may be a sequencing read error. CDR3 sequence (DNA): TGTGCCAGCAGCAAGACTAGCAGCGCAGATACGCGGTATTTT. Translation: CASSKTSSADTRYF. The V call is TRBV12-3 or TRBV12-4, the J call TRBJ2-3; 7 bases fit TRBD2. CDR3 length: 14 amino acids.

This clonotype was counted many times. The chain has TRBV5-1 and TRBJ1-1; the D gene is possibly TRBD1 (5 bases). The V and J ends lost 6 bases and 7 bases respectively, with 22 bases between them. CDR1 is SGHRS, CDR2 YFSETQ, per germline. This CDR3 is 15 amino acids long. The CDR3 is CASTAGTTPTSEAFF. The CDR3 DNA is TGCGCCAGCACGGCCGGGACTACCCCAACCAGTGAAGCTTTCTTT.

This chain uses TRBV13 with TRBJ2-4; a possible D gene is TRBD1 (5 bases). This CDR3 has 13 amino acids. V dropped 3 bases and J dropped 4 bases, with 7 bases sitting between them. CDR1 PRHDT and CDR2 FYEKMQ come from the germline V gene (reference sequence). The CDR3, as DNA: TGTGCCAGCAGCTTGGGGCTGAAAAACATTCAGTACTTC. The encoded protein is CASSLGLKNIQYF.

This clonotype occurred many times. The chain uses TRBV7-9 and TRBJ2-7; the match to TRBD2 covers 10 bases. The J segment lost 1 base and the V segment lost 4 bases, leaving 10 bases of the junction unmatched. Germline V gives CDR1 SEHNR, CDR2 FQNEAQ (reference sequence). This CDR3 is built from 17 residues. The CDR3 bases are TGTGCCAGCAGCTCACCCGTGGCAGCGGGAGGGTCCTACGAGCAGTACTTC. Amino acids: CASSSPVAAGGSYEQYF.

The chain uses TRBV20-1 and TRBJ2-1, with TRBD2 identical over 10 bases. This CDR3 is built from 19 residues. Germline V lookup: CDR1 DFQATT, CDR2 SNEGSKA (reference sequence). The J segment lost 3 bases and the V segment lost 0 bases, leaving 14 bases of the junction unmatched. This CDR3 reads CSARDLGLALPMGYNEQFF. The CDR3, as DNA: TGCAGTGCTAGAGATCTGGGACTAGCGCTCCCCATGGGCTACAATGAGCAGTTCTTC.

On this clonotype itself: A much larger clone lies one base from this, so it may be a read error. V usage is TRBV19 and J usage is TRBJ2-1; the match to TRBD2 covers 11 bases. Germline V gene lookup returns CDR1 LNHDA and CDR2 SQIVND (reference sequence). The CDR3 contains 16 residues. As DNA, the CDR3 is TGTGCCAGTACTCAAACCGGGACTAGCGGATACAATGAGCGGTTCTTC. It translates to CASTQTGTSGYNERFF.

This clonotype was recorded many times. The chain is built from TRBV21-1 and TRBJ1-1; the table names TRBD1, a call not compared with the DNA. TRBV21-1 is classified as a pseudogene. CDR3 length: 14 amino acids. Here the CDR3 reads CASSTHRFIPEAFF. The CDR3 region has the DNA TGTGCCAGCAGCACCCACAGGTTTATCCCTGAAGCTTTCTTT.

To note about this clonotype: One junction end does not reproduce the germline sequence, and a read error may be involved. The chain links TRBV4-2 to TRBJ2-7; TRBD1 aligns across 8 bases. CDR1 and CDR2 (germline): LGHNA, YNFKEQ. The CDR3 contains 14 residues. CDR3 amino acids: CASSAGTGAYERYF. The CDR3 DNA is TGTGCCAGCAGCGCGGGGACAGGAGCCTACGAGCGGTACTTC.

Ten or more counts support this clonotype. The chain uses TRBV28 and TRBJ2-7; 15 nucleotides line up with TRBD2. The CDR3 sequence is 15 residues long. The V gene end was trimmed by 4 bases and the J gene end by 6 bases; junction bases not matched to a gene: 4. In germline, CDR1 is MDHEN, CDR2 SYDVKM. The CDR3 DNA follows: TGTGCCAGCAGTTCTGGACTAGCGGGAGGGCGCGAGCAGTACTTC. Amino acids: CASSSGLAGGREQYF.

This clonotype has just a few counts. This rearrangement joins TRBV4-3 to TRBJ1-6, with D perhaps matching TRBD1 (6 bases). The V gene lost 2 bases and the J gene lost 0 bases, with 11 bases spanning the gap. This CDR3 has 17 amino acids. Per germline, CDR1 LGHNA and CDR2 YSLEER. In nucleotides, the CDR3 is TGCGCCAGCAGCCAAAACAGGGTTCCCTCCTATAATTCACCCCTCCACTTT. Protein product: CASSQNRVPSYNSPLHF.